This is a list of T cell receptor beta chains from one sample in a study of vaccination effects on CD4 cells after COVID-19. For these TCRs, the target antigens are not known. This table comes from immunoSEQ multiplex PCR, and its TCRdb copy is limited to in-frame clones, with some not included. The sample records tens of thousands of clones, around three quarters being singletons. The sequencing here drew on CD4+ T cells from PBMCs cultured with HCoV-OC43 spike peptides, taken after COVID-19 vaccination. All receptors derive from a human donor who received a COVID-19 vaccine. Both conserved end residues are part of each CDR3. A D gene is named only where the DNA matches it firmly. Rows give clone size only sometimes, using once, few, many, or a class for an expanded clone.

clone_size j_call v_call d_call cdr3_nt cdr3_aa
- TRBJ1-2 TRBV24-1 TRBD1 TGTGCCACCAGTGATTGGGACAGGGTCGATGGCTACACCTTC CATSDWDRVDGYTF
- TRBJ1-6 TRBV3-1/TRBV3-2 - TGTGCCAGCAGCCAAGAACTCGGGCAAAATTCACCCCTCCACTTT CASSQELGQNSPLHF
- TRBJ1-2 TRBV9 - TGTGCCAGCAGCGTAGTACCGGATTCTAACTATGGCTACACCTTC CASSVVPDSNYGYTF
- TRBJ1-2 TRBV30 - TGTGCCTGGAGTGTACAGTTTTCGGGCAACTATGGCTACACCTTC CAWSVQFSGNYGYTF
- TRBJ1-5 TRBV7-9 - TGTGCCAGCAGCTTTGGGGATCAGCCCCAGCATTTT CASSFGDQPQHF
- TRBJ1-2 TRBV2 TRBD1 TGTGCCAGCAGTAGGGCAGGGGGCGTCGGGGAATATGGCTACACCTTC CASSRAGGVGEYGYTF
few TRBJ1-6 TRBV27 - TGTGCCAGCAGTTTATTAGGGACTCTTCATTCACCCCTCCACTTT CASSLLGTLHSPLHF
- TRBJ2-2 TRBV5-1 TRBD1 TGCGCCAGCTTACGGACAGGGAGTAACACCGGGGAGCTGTTTTTT CASLRTGSNTGELFF
- TRBJ2-1 TRBV7-2 - TGTGCCAGCAGCTTATCTCGAGCCTACAATGAGCAGTTCTTC CASSLSRAYNEQFF
once TRBJ2-1 TRBV30 - TGTGCCTGGAGCGTCTGGGGAGTGAACGATGAGCAGTTCTTC CAWSVWGVNDEQFF
- TRBJ1-5 TRBV10-3 - TGTGCCATCAGTGATGGGGGGGCTGGCAGCAATCAGCCCCAGCATTTT CAISDGGAGSNQPQHF
once TRBJ1-4 TRBV7-2 - TGTGCCAGCAGCACGAGGGGGAAGGAAAAACTGTTTTTT CASSTRGKEKLFF
- TRBJ1-5 TRBV3-1/TRBV3-2 - TGTGCCAGCAGCCGGGGACCCTACAATCAGCCCCAGCATTTT CASSRGPYNQPQHF
- TRBJ2-5 TRBV29-1 - TGCAGCACAAGGACAGAAGAGACCCAGTACTTC CSTRTEETQYF
- TRBJ1-1 TRBV19 - TGTGCCAGTACCCTGGGGGGGAGAACTGAAGCTTTCTTT CASTLGGRTEAFF
- TRBJ1-2 TRBV5-6 TRBD1 TGTGCCAGCAGTACCACAGGGGGCTATGGCTACACCTTC CASSTTGGYGYTF
- TRBJ2-3 TRBV24-1 - TGTGCCACCAGTGATTTGCCCGGGCGGGCGGGCACAGATACGCAGTATTTT CATSDLPGRAGTDTQYF
- TRBJ2-1 TRBV7-2 TRBD2 TGTGCCAGCAGCTTTGCCGGGACTAGCCCCTACAATGAGCAGTTCTTC CASSFAGTSPYNEQFF
- TRBJ1-5 TRBV6-5 - TGTGCCAGCAGGCTAGATAGCAATCAGCCCCAGCATTTT CASRLDSNQPQHF
- TRBJ2-3 TRBV10-3 - TGTGCCATCAGTGGGGCAGGCCTTAGCACAGATACGCAGTATTTT CAISGAGLSTDTQYF
- TRBJ1-2 TRBV27 TRBD1 TGTGCCAGCAGTCCCCCGCCCCAGGGACAGGGGAGATTGAATGGCTACACCTTC CASSPPPQGQGRLNGYTF
few TRBJ2-3 TRBV19 TRBD2 TGTGCCAGTAGTCCCGATGGCGGGGGTAGCACAGATACGCAGTATTTT CASSPDGGGSTDTQYF
- TRBJ2-5 TRBV19 - TGTGCCAGTAGTACCCCAGGGGCGATTAAGACCCAGTACTTC CASSTPGAIKTQYF
- TRBJ2-5 TRBV9 - TGTGCCAGCAGCGGCGGGACCACGCAAGAGACCCAGTACTTC CASSGGTTQETQYF
- TRBJ2-2 TRBV4-1 - TGCGCCAGCAGCCAAGTTATAAAGGGGGGGCGAGGGACCGGGGAGCTGTTTTTT CASSQVIKGGRGTGELFF
- TRBJ1-1 TRBV3-1/TRBV3-2 - TGTGCCAGCAGCCACGGAGCGGGGCGCACTGAAGCTTTCTTT CASSHGAGRTEAFF
once TRBJ2-5 TRBV6-2/TRBV6-3 TRBD2 TGTGCCAGCAGCCAGGGGCTAGCGGGGACCTCGGAGACCCAGTACTTC CASSQGLAGTSETQYF